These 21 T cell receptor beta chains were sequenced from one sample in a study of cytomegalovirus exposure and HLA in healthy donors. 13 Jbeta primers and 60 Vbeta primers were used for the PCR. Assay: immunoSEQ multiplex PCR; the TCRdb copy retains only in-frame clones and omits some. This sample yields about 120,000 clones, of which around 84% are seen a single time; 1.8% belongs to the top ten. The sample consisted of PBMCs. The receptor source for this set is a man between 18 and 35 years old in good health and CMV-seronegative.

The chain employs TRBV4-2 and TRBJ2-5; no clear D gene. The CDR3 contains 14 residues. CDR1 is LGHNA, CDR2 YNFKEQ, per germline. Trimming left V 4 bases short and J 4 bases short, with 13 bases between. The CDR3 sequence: CASSPPGAPETQYF. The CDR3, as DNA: TGTGCCAGCAGCCCGCCTGGAGCGCCAGAGACCCAGTACTTC.

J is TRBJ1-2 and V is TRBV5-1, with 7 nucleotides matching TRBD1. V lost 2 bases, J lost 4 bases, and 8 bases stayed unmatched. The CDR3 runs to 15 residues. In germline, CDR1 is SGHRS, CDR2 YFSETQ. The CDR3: CASSFGQASAYGYTF. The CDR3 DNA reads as TGCGCCAGCAGCTTCGGACAGGCCTCTGCCTATGGCTACACCTTC.

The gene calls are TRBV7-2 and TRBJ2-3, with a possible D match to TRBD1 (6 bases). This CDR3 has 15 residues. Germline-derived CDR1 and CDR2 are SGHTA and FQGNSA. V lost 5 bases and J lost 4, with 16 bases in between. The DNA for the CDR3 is TGTGCCAGCAGCGGATCACAGGGCCGCTCAGATACGCAGTATTTT. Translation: CASSGSQGRSDTQYF.

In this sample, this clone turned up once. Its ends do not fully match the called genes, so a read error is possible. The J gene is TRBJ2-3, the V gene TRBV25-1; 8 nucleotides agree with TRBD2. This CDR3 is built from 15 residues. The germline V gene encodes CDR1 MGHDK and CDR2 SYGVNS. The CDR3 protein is CASIEAGAGGDTQYF. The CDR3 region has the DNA TGTGCCAGCATTGAAGCGGGGGCCGGGGGAGATACGCAGTATTTT.

The DNA for the CDR3 is TGTGCCAGCAGCATTGGGGAGTCCACAGATACGCAGTATTTT. It encodes CASSIGESTDTQYF. The chain joins TRBV4-2 to TRBJ2-3; D might be TRBD2 (5 bases). Germline lookup yields CDR1 LGHNA and CDR2 YNFKEQ. Deletions cut 5 bases from V and 2 bases from J, with 11 bases between. This CDR3 has 14 residues.

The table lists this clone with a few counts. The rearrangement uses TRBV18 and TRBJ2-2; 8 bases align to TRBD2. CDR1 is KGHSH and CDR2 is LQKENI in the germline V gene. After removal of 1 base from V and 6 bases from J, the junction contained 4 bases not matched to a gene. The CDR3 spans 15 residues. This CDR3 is CASSPRTGGAGELFF. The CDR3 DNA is TGTGCCAGCTCACCACGGACGGGAGGGGCCGGGGAGCTGTTTTTT.

DNA for the CDR3: TGTGCCAGCAGTTACATTGGGGCTCGGGACTATGGCTACACCTTC. Translated: CASSYIGARDYGYTF. The V call is TRBV6-5, the J call TRBJ1-2; TRBD1 might be the D (5 bases). The CDR3 runs to 15 residues. V lost 2 bases to trimming and J lost 3 bases, with 13 bases between them. Germline lookup yields CDR1 MNHEY and CDR2 SVGAGI.

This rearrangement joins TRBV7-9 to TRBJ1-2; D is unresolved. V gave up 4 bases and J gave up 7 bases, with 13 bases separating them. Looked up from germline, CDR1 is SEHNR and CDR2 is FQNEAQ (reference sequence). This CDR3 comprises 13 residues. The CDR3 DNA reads TGTGCCAGCAGCTCGGGAGTTGAGAGTGGCTACACCTTC. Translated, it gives CASSSGVESGYTF.

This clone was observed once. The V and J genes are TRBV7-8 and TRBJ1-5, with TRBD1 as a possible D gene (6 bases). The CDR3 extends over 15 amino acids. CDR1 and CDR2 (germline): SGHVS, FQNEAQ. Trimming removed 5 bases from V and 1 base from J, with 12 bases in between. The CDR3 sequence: CASSHREGSNQPQHF. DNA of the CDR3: TGTGCCAGCAGCCACAGGGAGGGCAGCAATCAGCCCCAGCATTTT.

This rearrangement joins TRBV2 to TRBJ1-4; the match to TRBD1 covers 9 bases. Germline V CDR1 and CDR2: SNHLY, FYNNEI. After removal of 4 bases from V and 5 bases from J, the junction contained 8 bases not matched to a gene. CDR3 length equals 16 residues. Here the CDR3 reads CASSAYGTGRNEKLFF. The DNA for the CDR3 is TGTGCCAGCAGTGCATACGGGACAGGGCGAAATGAAAAACTGTTTTTT.

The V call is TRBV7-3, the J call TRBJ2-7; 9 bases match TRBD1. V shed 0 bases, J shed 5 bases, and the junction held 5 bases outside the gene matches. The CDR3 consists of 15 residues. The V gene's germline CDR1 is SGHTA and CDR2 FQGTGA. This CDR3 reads CASSLTPGTGNEQYF. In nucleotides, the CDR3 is TGTGCCAGCAGCTTAACTCCCGGGACAGGGAACGAGCAGTACTTC.

The DNA of the CDR3 is TGTGCCAGCGCCCTTCTAGGGGGACCGAACACCGGGGAGCTGTTTTTT. Amino acids: CASALLGGPNTGELFF. The chain employs TRBV27 and TRBJ2-2, with D possibly TRBD1 on 6 matching bases. Germline-derived CDR1 and CDR2 are MNHEY and SMNVEV (reference sequence). The CDR3 has 16 residues. Trimming took off 8 bases at V and 0 bases at J, with 16 bases between the two ends.

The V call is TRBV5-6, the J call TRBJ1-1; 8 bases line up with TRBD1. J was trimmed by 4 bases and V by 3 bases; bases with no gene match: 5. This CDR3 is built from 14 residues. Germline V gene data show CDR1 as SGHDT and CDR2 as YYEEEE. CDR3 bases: TGTGCCAGCAGCTACGGACAGGGAGGCACTGAAGCTTTCTTT. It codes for CASSYGQGGTEAFF. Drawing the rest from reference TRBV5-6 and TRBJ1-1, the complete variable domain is DAGVTQSPTHLIKTRGQQVTLRCSPKSGHDTVSWYQQALGQGPQFIFQYYEEEERQRGNFPDRFSGHQFPNYSSELNVNALLLGDSALYLCASSYGQGGTEAFFGQGTRLTVV.

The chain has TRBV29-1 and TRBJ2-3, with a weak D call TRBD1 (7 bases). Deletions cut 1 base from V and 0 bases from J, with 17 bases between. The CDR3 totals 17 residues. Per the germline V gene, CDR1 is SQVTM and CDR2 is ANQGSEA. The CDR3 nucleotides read TGCAGCGTTGAAGGGGACCCGACAGGGACTAGCACAGATACGCAGTATTTT. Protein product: CSVEGDPTGTSTDTQYF.

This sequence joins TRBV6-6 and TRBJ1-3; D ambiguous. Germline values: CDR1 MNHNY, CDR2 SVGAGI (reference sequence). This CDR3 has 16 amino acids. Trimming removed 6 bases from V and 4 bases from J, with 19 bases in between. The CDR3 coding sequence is TGTGCCAGCAGCCGCGTCGAGGGAACGTACGGAAACACCATATATTTT. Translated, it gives CASSRVEGTYGNTIYF.

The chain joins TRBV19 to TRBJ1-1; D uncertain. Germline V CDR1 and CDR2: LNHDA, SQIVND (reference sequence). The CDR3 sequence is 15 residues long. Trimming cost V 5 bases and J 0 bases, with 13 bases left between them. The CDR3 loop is CASSRGSFMNTEAFF. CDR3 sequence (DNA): TGTGCCAGTAGTCGAGGCAGCTTTATGAACACTGAAGCTTTCTTT.

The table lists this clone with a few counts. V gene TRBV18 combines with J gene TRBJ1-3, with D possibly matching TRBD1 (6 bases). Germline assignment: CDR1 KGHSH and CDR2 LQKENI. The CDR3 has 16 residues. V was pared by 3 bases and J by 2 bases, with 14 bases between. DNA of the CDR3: TGTGCCAGCTCACCTCCGGCAGGGGCCGCTGGAAACACCATATATTTT. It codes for CASSPPAGAAGNTIYF.

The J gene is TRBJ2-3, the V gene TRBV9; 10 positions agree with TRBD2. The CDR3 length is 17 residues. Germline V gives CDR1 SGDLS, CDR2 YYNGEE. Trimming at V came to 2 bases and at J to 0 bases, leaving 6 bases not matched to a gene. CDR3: CASSVIPSGGSTDTQYF. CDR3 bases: TGTGCCAGCAGCGTCATTCCTAGCGGGGGCAGCACAGATACGCAGTATTTT.

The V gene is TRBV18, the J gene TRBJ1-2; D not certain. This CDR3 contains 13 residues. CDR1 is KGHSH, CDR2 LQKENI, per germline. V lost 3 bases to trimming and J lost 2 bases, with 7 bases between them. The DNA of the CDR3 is TGTGCCAGCTCACCCACGGGAAACTATGGCTACACCTTC. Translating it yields CASSPTGNYGYTF.

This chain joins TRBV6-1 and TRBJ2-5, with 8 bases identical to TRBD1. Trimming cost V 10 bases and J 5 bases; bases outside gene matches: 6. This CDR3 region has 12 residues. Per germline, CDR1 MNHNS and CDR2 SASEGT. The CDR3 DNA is TGTGCCATCAAGACAGGGGTTGAGACCCAGTACTTC. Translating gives CAIKTGVETQYF.

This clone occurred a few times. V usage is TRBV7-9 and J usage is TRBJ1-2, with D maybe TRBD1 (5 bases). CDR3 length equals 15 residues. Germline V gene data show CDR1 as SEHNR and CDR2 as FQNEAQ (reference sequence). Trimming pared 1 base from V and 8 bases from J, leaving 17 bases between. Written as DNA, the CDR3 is TGTGCCAGCAGCTTAGTTGGAGCAGGGAGGCGCGGCTACACCTTC. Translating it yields CASSLVGAGRRGYTF.